Reported below is one TCR beta chain. What it recognizes is unknown. The sample originates from a study of post-analysis software for immune sequencing data. Study-wide background: Clinical courses comprised relapsing-remitting, secondary progressive and progressive-relapsing multiple sclerosis.

Each TCR beta cDNA library carried unique molecular identifiers. Using its own MiXCR run on the PCR reads, TCRdb lists one record per CDR3 protein. The sample carries fewer than 600,000 distinct CDR3 sequences, roughly 45% recorded once. Broader study findings: Among 5 or 6 TRBV segments more frequent in patients than controls were TRBV5-6, TRBV5-1 and TRBV20-1. Samples made in the same batch grouped tightly together by F measure.

Losses at the gene ends were 2 bases for V and 2 bases for J; bases not matched to a gene: 3. In germline, CDR1 is SEHNR, CDR2 FQNEAQ (reference sequence). CDR3 length: 15 residues. This chain uses TRBV7-9 with TRBJ2-7; TRBD2 matches 10 bases. The sample comprised blood. This sequence was found in a girl aged 5-17 years with multiple sclerosis. CDR3 residues: CASSLILAGAYEQYF. Written as DNA, the CDR3 is TGTGCCAGCAGCTTAATCCTAGCGGGAGCCTACGAGCAGTACTTC.